This T cell receptor beta chain was recovered during a study of CD8 T cells in ankylosing spondylitis. Notes on the study in general: CD8+ by phenotype, disease-linked clones were relatively rare in peripheral blood. Blood from ankylosing spondylitis patients appeared to carry a characteristic roughly eight-variant TCR beta motif. Matched ankylosing spondylitis synovial fluid reportedly showed significant enrichment of disease-linked clones.

It was by quantitative 5'-RACE with molecular barcodes that TCR beta libraries were made. One entry per CDR3 protein results from TCRdb running MiXCR on the 5' RACE reads. The sample lists approximately 440,000 distinct CDR3 sequences; roughly a sixth were seen once. This clonotype was found a few times. Its specificity is not known. There are 15 residues in the CDR3. Trimming cost V 5 bases and J 6 bases; bases outside gene matches: 13. Germline values: CDR1 SQVTM, CDR2 ANQGSEA. This chain links TRBV29-1 with TRBJ2-7; 10 bases are shared with TRBD2. The sample comprised blood, either unsorted or a sorted T cell fraction (not recorded which). The TCR comes from a male donor with ankylosing spondylitis. The DNA for the CDR3 is TGCAGCGTTTCCTACTCTAGCGGGGGTGTCTCCGAGCAGTACTTC. The encoded protein is CSVSYSSGGVSEQYF.